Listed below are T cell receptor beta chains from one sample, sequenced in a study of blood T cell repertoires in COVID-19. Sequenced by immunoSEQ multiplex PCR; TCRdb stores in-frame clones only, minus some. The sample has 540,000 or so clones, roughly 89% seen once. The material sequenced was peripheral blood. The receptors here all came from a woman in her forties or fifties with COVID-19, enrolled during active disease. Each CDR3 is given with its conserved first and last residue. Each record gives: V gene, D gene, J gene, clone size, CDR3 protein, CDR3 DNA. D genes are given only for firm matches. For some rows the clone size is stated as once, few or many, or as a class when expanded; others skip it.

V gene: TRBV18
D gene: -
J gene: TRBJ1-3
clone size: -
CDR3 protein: CASSPQTVSGNTIYF
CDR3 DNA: TGTGCCAGCTCACCGCAGACAGTCTCTGGAAACACCATATATTTT

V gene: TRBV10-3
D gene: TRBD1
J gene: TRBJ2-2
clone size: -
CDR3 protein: CAISGTQGATGELFF
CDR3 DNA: TGTGCCATCAGTGGAACACAGGGGGCTACCGGGGAGCTGTTTTTT

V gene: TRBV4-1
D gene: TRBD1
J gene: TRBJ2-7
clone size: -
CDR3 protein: CASSQEGDSPYEQYF
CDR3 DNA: TGCGCCAGCAGCCAAGAAGGGGACAGCCCCTACGAGCAGTACTTC

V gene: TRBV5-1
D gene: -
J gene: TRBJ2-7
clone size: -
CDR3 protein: CASSLDAAADEQYF
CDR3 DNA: TGCGCCAGCAGCTTGGATGCAGCTGCGGACGAGCAGTACTTC

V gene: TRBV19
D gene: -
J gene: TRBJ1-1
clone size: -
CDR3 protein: CASNPSAGEAFF
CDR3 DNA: TGTGCCAGTAACCCTAGCGCCGGTGAAGCTTTCTTT

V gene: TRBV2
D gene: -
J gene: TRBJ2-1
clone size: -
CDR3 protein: CASRSGGMVNEQFF
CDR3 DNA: TGTGCCAGCAGATCCGGGGGTATGGTCAATGAGCAGTTCTTC

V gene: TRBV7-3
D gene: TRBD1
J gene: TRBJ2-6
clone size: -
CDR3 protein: CASSPGTVVSGANVLTF
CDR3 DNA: TGTGCCAGCAGCCCTGGGACAGTTGTAAGTGGGGCCAACGTCCTGACTTTC

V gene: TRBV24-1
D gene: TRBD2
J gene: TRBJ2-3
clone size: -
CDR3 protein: CATSDNLAGDTDTQYF
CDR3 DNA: TGTGCCACCAGTGATAATCTAGCGGGGGACACAGATACGCAGTATTTT

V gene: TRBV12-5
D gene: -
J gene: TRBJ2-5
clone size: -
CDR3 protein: CASGSRGQETQYF
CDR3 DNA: TGTGCTAGTGGTAGCCGGGGCCAAGAGACCCAGTACTTC

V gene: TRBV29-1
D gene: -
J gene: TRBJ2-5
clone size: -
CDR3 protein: CSVWGVQNQETQYF
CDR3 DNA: TGCAGCGTTTGGGGGGTACAGAACCAAGAGACCCAGTACTTC

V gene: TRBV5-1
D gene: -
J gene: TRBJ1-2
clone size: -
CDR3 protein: CASSLARRGSYGYTF
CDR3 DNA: TGCGCCAGCAGCTTGGCACGGCGCGGATCATATGGCTACACCTTC

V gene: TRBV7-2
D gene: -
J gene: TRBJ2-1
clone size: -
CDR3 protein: CASSLGGLYNNEQFF
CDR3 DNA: TGTGCCAGCAGCTTAGGGGGACTCTATAACAATGAGCAGTTCTTC

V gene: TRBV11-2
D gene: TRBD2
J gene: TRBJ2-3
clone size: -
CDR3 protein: CASSLGGASGRSGDTQYF
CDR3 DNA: TGTGCCAGCAGCTTAGGGGGAGCTAGCGGGAGGTCTGGTGATACGCAGTATTTT

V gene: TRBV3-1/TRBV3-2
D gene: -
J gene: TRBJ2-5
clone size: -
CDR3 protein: CASRERGETQYF
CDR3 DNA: TGTGCCAGCAGGGAAAGGGGGGAGACCCAGTACTTC

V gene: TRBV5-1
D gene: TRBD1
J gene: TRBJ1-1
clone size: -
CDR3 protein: CASSMTGRNTEAFF
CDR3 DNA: TGCGCCAGCAGCATGACAGGGAGGAACACTGAAGCTTTCTTT

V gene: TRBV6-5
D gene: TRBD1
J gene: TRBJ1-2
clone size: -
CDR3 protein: CASSYSRAGRGDGYTF
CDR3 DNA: TGTGCCAGCAGTTACTCGAGGGCCGGCAGGGGGGACGGCTACACCTTC

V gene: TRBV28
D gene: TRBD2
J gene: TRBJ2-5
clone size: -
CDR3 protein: CASTRGGEQETQYF
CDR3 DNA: TGTGCCAGCACGCGGGGGGGGGAACAAGAGACCCAGTACTTC

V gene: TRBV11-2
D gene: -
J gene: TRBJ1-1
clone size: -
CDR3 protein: CASSFGVGTEAFF
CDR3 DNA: TGTGCCAGCAGCTTCGGGGTCGGCACTGAAGCTTTCTTT

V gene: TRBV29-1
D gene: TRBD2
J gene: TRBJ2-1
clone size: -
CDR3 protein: CSVDTRGGSYNEQFF
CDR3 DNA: TGCAGCGTAGACACTCGCGGGGGTTCCTACAATGAGCAGTTCTTC

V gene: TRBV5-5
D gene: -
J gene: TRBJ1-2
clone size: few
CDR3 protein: CASSLAVVTHGYTF
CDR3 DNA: TGTGCCAGCAGCTTGGCCGTGGTCACACATGGCTACACCTTC

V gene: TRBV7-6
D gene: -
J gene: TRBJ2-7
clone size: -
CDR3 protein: CASSPTPALYEQYF
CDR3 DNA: TGTGCCAGCAGCCCCACTCCCGCTCTCTACGAGCAGTACTTC

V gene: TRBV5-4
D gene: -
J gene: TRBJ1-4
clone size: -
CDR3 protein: CASSLGGGVRSNEKLFF
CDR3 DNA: TGTGCCAGCAGCCTTGGCGGGGGTGTTCGGTCTAATGAAAAACTGTTTTTT

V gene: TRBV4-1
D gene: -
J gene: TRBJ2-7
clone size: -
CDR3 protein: CASSQVAGDHEQYF
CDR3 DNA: TGCGCCAGCAGCCAAGTGGCAGGGGACCACGAGCAGTACTTC

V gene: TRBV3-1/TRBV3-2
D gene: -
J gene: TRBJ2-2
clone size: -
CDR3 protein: CASSPGWTVNTGELFF
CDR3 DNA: TGTGCCAGCAGCCCTGGCTGGACAGTAAACACCGGGGAGCTGTTTTTT

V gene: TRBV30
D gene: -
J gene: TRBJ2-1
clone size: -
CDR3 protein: CALHLGGIGSNEQFF
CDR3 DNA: TGTGCCCTCCATTTGGGAGGAATAGGAAGCAATGAGCAGTTCTTC

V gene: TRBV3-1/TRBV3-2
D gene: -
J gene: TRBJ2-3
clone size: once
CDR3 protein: CASSSTEAYLTDTQYF
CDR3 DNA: TGTGCCAGCAGCTCGACAGAAGCTTACCTCACAGATACGCAGTATTTT

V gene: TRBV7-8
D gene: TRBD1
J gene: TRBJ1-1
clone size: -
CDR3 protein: CASSLGSQGARAEAFF
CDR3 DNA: TGTGCCAGCAGCTTGGGGTCACAGGGGGCGCGGGCTGAAGCTTTCTTT

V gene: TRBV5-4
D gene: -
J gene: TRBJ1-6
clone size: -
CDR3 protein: CASSHEGTLISPLHF
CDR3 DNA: TGTGCCAGCAGCCATGAAGGGACACTGATTTCACCCCTCCACTTT

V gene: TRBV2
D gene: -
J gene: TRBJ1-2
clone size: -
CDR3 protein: CASSVRGWDGYTF
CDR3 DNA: TGTGCCAGCAGCGTCAGGGGTTGGGATGGCTACACCTTC

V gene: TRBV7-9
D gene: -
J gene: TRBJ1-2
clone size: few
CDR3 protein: CASSPIREHYGYTF
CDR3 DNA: TGTGCCAGCAGCCCGATCCGGGAGCACTATGGCTACACCTTC

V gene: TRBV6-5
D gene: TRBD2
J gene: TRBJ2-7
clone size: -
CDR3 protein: CASRVSGGVIYEQYF
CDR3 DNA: TGTGCCAGCAGAGTAAGCGGGGGGGTAATCTACGAGCAGTACTTC

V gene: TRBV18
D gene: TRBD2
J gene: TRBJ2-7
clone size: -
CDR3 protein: CASSGLETTYEQYF
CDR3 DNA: TGTGCCAGCTCCGGACTAGAAACAACCTACGAGCAGTACTTC

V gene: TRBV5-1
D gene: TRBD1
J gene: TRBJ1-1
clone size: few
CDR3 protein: CASSSQTGLNTEAFF
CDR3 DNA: TGCGCCAGCAGCTCTCAGACAGGGCTGAACACTGAAGCTTTCTTT

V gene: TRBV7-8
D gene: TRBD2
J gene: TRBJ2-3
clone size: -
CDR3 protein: CASSLTPRLAGTTDTQYF
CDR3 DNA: TGTGCCAGCAGCTTGACACCCCGCCTAGCGGGAACCACAGATACGCAGTATTTT

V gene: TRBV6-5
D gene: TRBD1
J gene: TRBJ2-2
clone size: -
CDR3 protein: CASRTGQGRVELFF
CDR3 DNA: TGTGCCAGCAGGACCGGACAGGGGAGGGTGGAGCTGTTTTTT

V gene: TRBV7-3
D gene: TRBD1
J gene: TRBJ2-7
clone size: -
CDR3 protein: CASSSTGGRAQEQYF
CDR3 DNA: TGTGCCAGCAGCTCGACAGGGGGCAGAGCCCAGGAGCAGTACTTC